The rows below give T cell receptor beta chains drawn from one sample of a study of blood T cell repertoires in COVID-19. The assay was immunoSEQ multiplex PCR, and TCRdb's table has in-frame clones only and misses some. The data contain 190,000 or so clones, approximately 87% of them seen just once; the ten biggest clones take up 0.88%. The sequenced sample consisted of peripheral blood. Receptors were obtained from a woman aged 18-35 years who had recovered from COVID-19. Each CDR3 is given with its conserved first and last residue. The D gene is left open where the match is weak. Size is stated for part of the rows, as once, few or many counts, or as a class when the clone is expanded.

V	size	J	length	D	DNA	CDR3
TRBV2	once	TRBJ2-5	14	-	TGTGCCAGCAGTGAATGGGCAGCCGAAGAGACCCAGTACTTC	CASSEWAAEETQYF
TRBV6-4	-	TRBJ2-2	12	-	TGTGCCAGCAGTGGGAGTGTCGGGGAGCTGTTTTTT	CASSGSVGELFF
TRBV24-1	-	TRBJ1-1	13	-	TGTGCCACCAGTGATTTGCCTGGAAGGGGAGCTTTCTTT	CATSDLPGRGAFF
TRBV9	-	TRBJ1-4	14	-	TGTGCCAGCAGCTGGACTGCAACTAATGAAAAACTGTTTTTT	CASSWTATNEKLFF
TRBV24-1	once	TRBJ2-5	16	TRBD1	TGTGCCACCAGTGACCCCCGACAGGGGTCCCAAGAGACCCAGTACTTC	CATSDPRQGSQETQYF
TRBV3-1/TRBV3-2	-	TRBJ2-7	15	TRBD2	TGTGCCAGCAGCCAGGGCGGGGGGGCCGCAATTGAGCAGTACTTC	CASSQGGGAAIEQYF
TRBV21-1	once	TRBJ1-1	14	-	TGTGCCAGCAGCAGGGCAGAATTGAACACTGAAGCTTTCTTT	CASSRAELNTEAFF
TRBV7-8	-	TRBJ2-1	13	TRBD1	TGTGCCAGCAGCTTGGGACAGAACAATGAGCAGTTCTTC	CASSLGQNNEQFF
TRBV5-8	-	TRBJ2-4	15	-	TGTGCCAGCGGCTGGTTGACACCAAACAAAAACATTCAGTACTTC	CASGWLTPNKNIQYF
TRBV3-1/TRBV3-2	-	TRBJ1-2	14	-	TGTGCCAGCAGCCACCGGGGACAACTGGTGGGCTACACCTTC	CASSHRGQLVGYTF
TRBV5-6	-	TRBJ2-3	18	TRBD2	TGTGCCAGCAGCTTCGCCGTGGCGGGGGGGCTTAGCACAGATACGCAGTATTTT	CASSFAVAGGLSTDTQYF